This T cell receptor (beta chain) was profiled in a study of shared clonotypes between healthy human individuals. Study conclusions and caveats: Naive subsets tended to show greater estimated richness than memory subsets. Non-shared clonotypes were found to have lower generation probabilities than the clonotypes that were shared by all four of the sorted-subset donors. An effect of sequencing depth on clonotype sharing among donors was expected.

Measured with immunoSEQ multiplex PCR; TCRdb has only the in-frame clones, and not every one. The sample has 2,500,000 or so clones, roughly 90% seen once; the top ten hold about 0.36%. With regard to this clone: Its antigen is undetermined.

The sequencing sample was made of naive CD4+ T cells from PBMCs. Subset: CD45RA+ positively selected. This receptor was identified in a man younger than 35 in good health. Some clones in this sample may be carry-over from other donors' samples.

The CDR3 loop is CASSSLPASAFSYEQYF. In DNA, the CDR3 is TGTGCCAGCAGCTCACTCCCGGCTAGCGCCTTCTCCTACGAGCAGTACTTC. This sequence joins TRBV27 and TRBJ2-7; maybe TRBD2 (6 bases). V lost 6 bases and J lost 0, with 21 bases in between. The CDR3 sequence is 17 residues long. Germline V gene lookup returns CDR1 MNHEY and CDR2 SMNVEV (reference sequence).